The clone carrying this T cell receptor beta chain has only a few counts. The antigen is not known. MiXCR was run by TCRdb on the RT-PCR reads, yielding one entry per CDR3 protein. The sample consists of 800,000 to 1,000,000 distinct CDR3 sequences, 21% of them appearing once. The entry originates in a study of response to subunit inactivated influenza vaccine. Study-wide results and caveats: Few new T cells, the authors suggested, are recruited by each seasonal influenza vaccination.

This CDR3 has 13 amino acids. Deletions cut 4 bases from V and 7 bases from J, with 13 bases between. Germline V gene lookup returns CDR1 SGHDN and CDR2 FVKESK. The sequence was obtained from a man aged 50 to 59 who received an inactivated influenza vaccine. The V call is TRBV14, the J call TRBJ2-5; no firm D call. The sequencing here drew on PBMCs from blood, taken around 5 days after vaccination. DNA of the CDR3: TGTGCCAGCAGCCTGTCAAACCATGGGACCCAGTACTTC. This translates into CASSLSNHGTQYF.